These T cell receptor beta chains were read from a single sample in a study of blood T cell repertoires in COVID-19. Clones were read by immunoSEQ multiplex PCR, and TCRdb kept only the in-frame ones, dropping some. The sample lists more than 75,000 clones, approximately 80% occurring once. Specimen: peripheral blood. The receptor set was obtained from a human donor in a cohort sampled during active COVID-19. CDR3s include the opening cysteine and the closing phenylalanine or tryptophan. D genes are given only for firm matches. Clone size is shown for a subset of rows, as once, few, many or a class of expanded clone.

>-|TRBV10-2|14|TRBJ2-3|-
TGCGCCAGCAGGGTTGGGGCCGGGACAGATACGCAGTATTTT
CASRVGAGTDTQYF
>-|TRBV9|15|TRBJ2-3|-
TGTGCCAGCAGCGTAGACCCGGGGAGCACAGATACGCAGTATTTT
CASSVDPGSTDTQYF
>TRBD1|TRBV28|15|TRBJ2-7|-
TGTGCCAGCAGTTTAGGGACAGGGTTTTACCGCGAGCAGTACTTC
CASSLGTGFYREQYF
>TRBD1|TRBV2|13|TRBJ1-1|-
TGTGCCAGCAGAAACAGGGGGTGGACTGAAGCTTTCTTT
CASRNRGWTEAFF
>TRBD2|TRBV5-1|16|TRBJ2-1|-
TGCGCCAGCAGCATCGGACTAGCGGGGGGTTGGAATGAGCAGTTCTTC
CASSIGLAGGWNEQFF
>-|TRBV5-8|15|TRBJ1-4|-
TGTGCCAGCAGCTCCGACGCTAAAGGGGGTGAAAAACTGTTTTTT
CASSSDAKGGEKLFF
>TRBD2|TRBV7-2|15|TRBJ2-1|-
TGTGCCAGCAGCCCCTCTAGCGGGGGTTACAATGAGCAGTTCTTC
CASSPSSGGYNEQFF
>-|TRBV6-5|14|TRBJ1-1|once
TGTGCCAGCAGTTACAGACACGACGTGACAGAAGCTTTCTTT
CASSYRHDVTEAFF
>-|TRBV6-5|15|TRBJ1-1|once
TGTGCCAGCAGAAGACGGACAGATGGTATTTCTGAAGCTTTCTTT
CASRRRTDGISEAFF
>-|TRBV6-1|16|TRBJ2-3|-
TGTGCCAGCAGTGAGGCTCTGGGGGGGCCGACTGATACGCAGTATTTT
CASSEALGGPTDTQYF
>-|TRBV27|18|TRBJ1-5|few
TGTGCCAGCAGACCAGCTGAAGTGGACAGCTATAGCAATCAGCCCCAGCATTTT
CASRPAEVDSYSNQPQHF
>-|TRBV5-5|16|TRBJ2-1|-
TGTGCCAGCAGCTTGAGGACTGACCTCTCCTACAATGAGCAGTTCTTC
CASSLRTDLSYNEQFF
>TRBD1|TRBV3-1/TRBV3-2|17|TRBJ1-1|-
TGTGCCAGCACCCCACCCGCTAGACAGGGCAGGAACACTGAAGCTTTCTTT
CASTPPARQGRNTEAFF
>TRBD1|TRBV6-1|18|TRBJ1-5|-
TGTGCCAGCAGTGAAAGGACAGGGCGAGAATATAGCAATCAGCCCCAGCATTTT
CASSERTGREYSNQPQHF
>-|TRBV11-2|16|TRBJ2-7|-
TGTGCCAGCAGCTTAAGGGGTAGCAGGGGTTCCTACGAGCAGTACTTC
CASSLRGSRGSYEQYF
>TRBD2|TRBV6-1|16|TRBJ2-3|-
TGTGCCAGCAGTGAAGTAGATAGCGGGGGGTCGGATACGCAGTATTTT
CASSEVDSGGSDTQYF
>TRBD1|TRBV5-1|14|TRBJ2-1|-
TGCGCCAGCGGGGGACAGGGATCGTACAATGAGCAGTTCTTC
CASGGQGSYNEQFF
>TRBD1|TRBV19|13|TRBJ1-1|few
TGTGCCACCGGACAGGGACAAAACACTGAAGCTTTCTTT
CATGQGQNTEAFF
>-|TRBV24-1|12|TRBJ2-5|-
TGTGCCACCTCGGTCAGGGGCGAGACCCAGTACTTC
CATSVRGETQYF
>TRBD1|TRBV14|14|TRBJ2-5|-
TGTGCCAGCACCCGGACAGGGTTCAAGGAGACCCAGTACTTC
CASTRTGFKETQYF
>-|TRBV2|14|TRBJ1-1|-
TGTGCCAGCAGTGAAGGGGCAGTGGGCACTGAAGCTTTCTTT
CASSEGAVGTEAFF
>-|TRBV7-9|16|TRBJ2-3|once
TGTGCCAGCAGCTTAGGGGTAGCGGTGCAGGCAGATACGCAGTATTTT
CASSLGVAVQADTQYF
>-|TRBV10-3|15|TRBJ1-3|-
TGTGCCATCAGTGAGCGGGGGTTCTCTGGAAACACCATATATTTT
CAISERGFSGNTIYF
>-|TRBV9|16|TRBJ2-6|-
TGTGCCAGCAGCGTAGGGCTGAACTCTGGGGCCAACGTCCTGACTTTC
CASSVGLNSGANVLTF
>-|TRBV7-8|14|TRBJ2-3|once
TGTGCCAGCAGCTTAGGGTTAGCTGCAGATACGCAGTATTTT
CASSLGLAADTQYF
>TRBD1|TRBV15|15|TRBJ2-2|-
TGTGCCACCAGCAGAGATGACAGGGTCACCGGGGAGCTGTTTTTT
CATSRDDRVTGELFF
>-|TRBV7-9|17|TRBJ1-5|-
TGTGCCAGCAGCTCATCAGGTGGAGGAAGGAGCAATCAGCCCCAGCATTTT
CASSSSGGGRSNQPQHF
>-|TRBV4-1|14|TRBJ1-2|-
TGCGCCAGCAGCCAAGATCCACAGATCTATGGCTACACCTTC
CASSQDPQIYGYTF
>TRBD1|TRBV2|15|TRBJ1-5|-
TGTGCCAGCAGTACCCAGACAGGGAGGAAGAAGCCCCAGCATTTT
CASSTQTGRKKPQHF
>-|TRBV2|13|TRBJ2-3|-
TGTGCCAGTCTAGCTACAAACACAGATACGCAGTATTTT
CASLATNTDTQYF
>-|TRBV2|14|TRBJ1-2|-
TGTGCCAGCAGGCAAGGGGTCGGTAACTATGGCTACACCTTC
CASRQGVGNYGYTF
>-|TRBV7-9|15|TRBJ1-2|-
TGTGCCAGCAGCCCCCGAGGGGGGGAGAACTATGGCTACACCTTC
CASSPRGGENYGYTF
>TRBD2|TRBV12-5|15|TRBJ2-3|-
TGTGCTAGTGTCCCAGCGGGAGGGGGGACGGATACGCAGTATTTT
CASVPAGGGTDTQYF
>-|TRBV2|12|TRBJ1-3|few
TGTGCCAGCAGGGGCCCCGGCAACACCATATATTTT
CASRGPGNTIYF
>-|TRBV6-4|14|TRBJ1-2|-
TGTGCCAGCAGTGACTCGGGGGGTTTCTATGGCTACACCTTC
CASSDSGGFYGYTF
>-|TRBV29-1|13|TRBJ2-3|-
TGCAGCTCCAAAGGCCGGGTAACAGATACGCAGTATTTT
CSSKGRVTDTQYF
>-|TRBV6-5|14|TRBJ1-5|few
TGTGCCAGCAGGCCCAGCCCCGGGGGTCAGCCCCAGCATTTT
CASRPSPGGQPQHF
>TRBD1|TRBV6-5|14|TRBJ2-7|-
TGTGCCAGCAGCCGAGGACAGGGAACCTACGAGCAGTACTTC
CASSRGQGTYEQYF
>TRBD2|TRBV4-1|15|TRBJ2-1|-
TGCGCCAGCACCACACGACTAGCGGGCTTCAATGAGCAGTTCTTC
CASTTRLAGFNEQFF
>TRBD1|TRBV4-1|18|TRBJ2-3|once
TGCGCCAGCAGCCTCCCCCCGGGACAGGGCCTAGACACAGATACGCAGTATTTT
CASSLPPGQGLDTDTQYF
>-|TRBV28|16|TRBJ1-1|once
TGTGCCAGCACTCAAATACGGGCTGGTGCGGGCACTGAAGCTTTCTTT
CASTQIRAGAGTEAFF
>-|TRBV12-3/TRBV12-4|13|TRBJ1-5|-
TGTGCCAGCAGTTTAACGGGGAATCAGCCCCAGCATTTT
CASSLTGNQPQHF
>-|TRBV25-1|14|TRBJ2-5|-
TGTGCCAGCAGTGAAGACCCGGCGGGGGAGACCCAGTACTTC
CASSEDPAGETQYF
>TRBD1|TRBV29-1|14|TRBJ2-3|-
TGCAGCGGGATGCTCGACAGGGATATAGATACGCAGTATTTT
CSGMLDRDIDTQYF
>-|TRBV5-1|17|TRBJ1-2|-
TGCGCCAGCAGCTTTACCCCGGCGGGACTCCCAGACTATGGCTACACCTTC
CASSFTPAGLPDYGYTF
>TRBD2|TRBV3-1/TRBV3-2|18|TRBJ2-3|-
TGTGCCAGCAGCCAAGATAGCGGACTAGCGGGGATCACAGATACGCAGTATTTT
CASSQDSGLAGITDTQYF
>-|TRBV7-8|18|TRBJ2-7|-
TGTGCCAGCAGCTTAGTAGGGTTTACGGCCGAGAGGGCTTACGAGCAGTACTTC
CASSLVGFTAERAYEQYF
>-|TRBV19|15|TRBJ1-1|-
TGTGCCAGTAGTAGTTGGACAGCCCTGAACACTGAAGCTTTCTTT
CASSSWTALNTEAFF
>-|TRBV28|13|TRBJ1-2|once
TGTGCCAGCAATCCCGGCGGGATTTATGGCTACACCTTC
CASNPGGIYGYTF
>TRBD2|TRBV5-1|19|TRBJ2-4|-
TGCGCCAGCAGCTACCGACTAGCGGGGGGGCGAATGGCCAAAAACATTCAGTACTTC
CASSYRLAGGRMAKNIQYF
>TRBD1|TRBV3-1/TRBV3-2|14|TRBJ1-1|once
TGTGCCAGCAGAACCACCGGGACAGCCACTGAAGCTTTCTTT
CASRTTGTATEAFF
>TRBD2|TRBV5-6|15|TRBJ2-3|-
TGTGCCAGCAGCTTGCCTAGCGGGGGGGGAGATACGCAGTATTTT
CASSLPSGGGDTQYF
>-|TRBV7-9|15|TRBJ2-7|-
TGTGCCAGCAGCCCCGGGGGAGGACTTTCCTACGAGCAGTACTTC
CASSPGGGLSYEQYF
>-|TRBV24-1|12|TRBJ1-2|once
TGTGCCACCAGTGACCAGGACTATGGCTACACCTTC
CATSDQDYGYTF
>-|TRBV3-1/TRBV3-2|17|TRBJ1-2|-
TGTGCCAGCAGCGAGAACGGGGGTAACATCGCCCCCTATGGCTACACCTTC
CASSENGGNIAPYGYTF
>-|TRBV3-1/TRBV3-2|13|TRBJ1-6|-
TGTGCCAGCAGCCAGAACAGGGATTCACCCCTCCACTTT
CASSQNRDSPLHF
>TRBD1|TRBV14|14|TRBJ1-3|-
TGTGCCAGCAGCTTCGACAGGGTTGGAAACACCATATATTTT
CASSFDRVGNTIYF
>TRBD2|TRBV19|18|TRBJ2-7|-
TGTGCCAGCCCCAGGCCCCCCGCGATCGCGGGGGGCTCCTACGAGCAGTACTTC
CASPRPPAIAGGSYEQYF
>-|TRBV10-3|15|TRBJ2-7|-
TGTGCCATCAGTGATATAACAGGTGCCTCCTACGAGCAGTACTTC
CAISDITGASYEQYF
>TRBD2|TRBV4-1|18|TRBJ2-5|once
TGCGCCAGCAGCCAAGAAAAGTTCGGGGGGGCCGTCGGGGAGACCCAGTACTTC
CASSQEKFGGAVGETQYF